This TCR beta chain was obtained from a study of low-dose radiotherapy and immunotherapy resistance in tumors. Study in general: Nivolumab was given to patients as a 240 mg flat dose every two weeks, and ipilimumab at 1 mg/kg every six weeks. Both were delivered intravenously.

Gene-specific TRAV and TRBV primers were used for first-strand cDNA, covering alpha and beta chains. Amplification of TCRs used a constant-region primer and V-primer adapter for about 18 PCR cycles. The authors amplified isolated mRNA by in vitro transcription. A single record per CDR3 protein comes from TCRdb applying MiXCR to the reads. The sample records tens of thousands of distinct CDR3 sequences, under 9.5% being singletons. V trimming: 3 bases; J trimming: 6 bases; junction bases outside the gene matches: 11. The CDR3 length is 17 residues. Germline CDR1 reads KGHSH; CDR2 reads LQKENI. This clonotype was recorded at least ten times. Time point meaning: before trial treatment.

Material: PBMCs, obtained before treatment. The chain uses TRBV18 and TRBJ2-1; 10 bases match TRBD2. This sequence was found in a male donor with prostate cancer. The CDR3 DNA reads TGTGCCAGCTCACCTTTCGGACTAGCGGCAGGACTCAATGAGCAGTTCTTC. Its translation: CASSPFGLAAGLNEQFF.